The source of this TCR beta chain is a study of blood T cell repertoires in COVID-19. Germline CDR1 is SGHVS and CDR2 is FNYEAQ. This CDR3 contains 15 residues. Deletions cut 4 bases from V and 5 bases from J, with 17 bases between. TCRdb keeps only in-frame clones here, not all; method: immunoSEQ multiplex PCR. There are about 69,000 clones in the sample; approximately 86% occur only once, and about 15% lies in the top ten. The clonotype comes from a man aged 40-55 years with COVID-19, enrolled during active disease. The chain uses TRBV7-6 and TRBJ2-5; possible D gene TRBD2, 6 bases. Sequenced input: peripheral blood. DNA of the CDR3: TGTGCCAGCAGCTCCCAGGGCCCTGCGGGGGAGACCCAGTACTTC. It encodes CASSSQGPAGETQYF. Based on the CDR3 plus reference TRBV7-6 and TRBJ2-5, the full variable domain is GAGVSQSPRYKVTKRGQDVALRCDPISGHVSLYWYRQALGQGPEFLTYFNYEAQQDKSGLPNDRFSAERPEGSISTLTIQRTEQRDSAMYRCASSSQGPAGETQYFGPGTRLLVL.